This T cell receptor beta chain was identified during a study of blood T cell repertoires in COVID-19. Looking at the study overall: COVID-19 samples collected from the United States, Italy and Spain covered acute and convalescent phases. T cells, B-cell-depleted T cells, or PBMCs supplied cDNA or gDNA.

The germline CDR1 and CDR2 sequences are SGDLS and YYNGEE. CDR3 size: 14 residues. The ends were cut back, 2 bases at V and 3 bases at J, with 12 bases in the middle. Enrolled during active infection, Seattle patients were then followed longitudinally. This table comes from immunoSEQ multiplex PCR, and its TCRdb copy is limited to in-frame clones, with some not included. Here the sample spans 150,000 or so clones, just under 90% being singletons. This TCR derives from a woman aged 70-85 years with COVID-19, enrolled during active disease. The chain carries TRBV9 and TRBJ2-7, with D perhaps TRBD2 (6 bases). Specimen: peripheral blood. For the CDR3, the DNA is TGTGCCAGCAGCGTCGGGACTTCCCACTACGAGCAGTACTTC. Protein product: CASSVGTSHYEQYF.